This TCR beta chain came from a study of blood T cell repertoires in COVID-19. Study-wide background: From the United States, Italy and Spain came samples of acute and convalescent COVID-19. T cells, B-cell-depleted T cells, or PBMCs provided the cDNA or gDNA that served as material.

V gave up 8 bases and J gave up 2 bases; unmatched junction bases: 3. The length of the CDR3 is 13 residues. Germline CDR1 reads SNHLY; CDR2 reads FYNNEI. The method was immunoSEQ multiplex PCR; TCRdb's version includes in-frame clones alone and lacks a portion of them. The sample has some 200,000 clones, roughly 75% seen once. Source material: peripheral blood. The chain recombines TRBV2 with TRBJ2-7, with TRBD1 identical over 10 bases. This clonotype originated in a woman aged 70-85 years with acute or convalescent COVID-19. Here the CDR3 reads CASGGQGTYEQYF. CDR3 DNA sequence: TGTGCCAGCGGGGGACAGGGGACCTACGAGCAGTACTTC.